The TCR beta chain under discussion was sequenced for a study of sequential checkpoint blockade in melanoma. Turning to the study itself: Patients were randomized 1:1 to nivolumab-then-ipilimumab or ipilimumab-then-nivolumab first-line.

The treatment was: randomized to nivolumab then ipilimumab (arm A) or the reverse (arm B). None of the patients previously received DNA-damaging chemotherapy. PBMC sorting kept live CD3+CD8+ cells without CD19 or CD56. Repertoires were generated with immunoSEQ multiplex PCR, while TCRdb's copy carries only in-frame clones and drops some. This sample yields over 3,500 clones, of which roughly 57% are seen a single time; roughly 20% belongs to the top ten. J was trimmed by 6 bases and V by 5 bases; bases with no gene match: 5. CDR1 is MNHEY and CDR2 is SMNVEV in the germline V gene (reference sequence). The CDR3 has 13 amino acids.

The chain uses TRBV27 and TRBJ1-1, with 8 bases identical to TRBD1. The specimen comprised CD8+ T cells sorted from blood (inferred from file names), sampled from a patient given nivolumab and ipilimumab in sequence. This clonotype was sampled from a human patient with melanoma. Some clones in this sample may be carry-over from other donors' samples. CDR3 sequence: CASSGTGWAEAFF. The CDR3 DNA follows: TGTGCCAGCAGTGGGACAGGTTGGGCTGAAGCTTTCTTT.